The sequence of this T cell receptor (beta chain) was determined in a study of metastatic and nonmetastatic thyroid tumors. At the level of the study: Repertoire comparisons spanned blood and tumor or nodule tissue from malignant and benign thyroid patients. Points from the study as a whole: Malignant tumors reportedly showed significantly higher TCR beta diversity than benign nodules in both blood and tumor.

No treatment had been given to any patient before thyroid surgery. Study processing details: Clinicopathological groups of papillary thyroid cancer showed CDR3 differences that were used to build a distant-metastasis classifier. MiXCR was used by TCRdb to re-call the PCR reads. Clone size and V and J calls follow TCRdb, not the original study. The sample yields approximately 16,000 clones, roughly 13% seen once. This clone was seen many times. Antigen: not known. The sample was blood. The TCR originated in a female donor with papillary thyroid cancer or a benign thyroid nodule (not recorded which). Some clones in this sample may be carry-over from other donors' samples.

In DNA, the CDR3 is TGCAGTGCTAGGACCTACAGGGCGGGGGATACGCAGTATTTT. Its translation is CSARTYRAGDTQYF. V is TRBV20-1 and J is TRBJ2-3, with D perhaps given as TRBD1 or TRBD2 (6 bases each). From germline, CDR1 is DFQATT and CDR2 SNEGSKA (reference sequence). Trimming pared 3 bases from V and 6 bases from J, leaving 16 bases between. The CDR3 sequence is 14 residues long.